These 19 T cell receptor beta chains originate from one sample sequenced in a study of cytomegalovirus exposure and HLA in healthy donors. With 60 Vbeta and 13 Jbeta primers, the PCR was carried out. Profiling relied on immunoSEQ multiplex PCR, and the TCRdb table lists in-frame clones only, not all of them. The sample has roughly 130,000 clones, roughly 78% seen once; the top ten hold 1%. Sequencing was performed on PBMCs. Source of these receptors: a man between 40 and 49 years old in good health and CMV-seronegative.

The genes are TRBV5-1 and TRBJ2-2; D remains ambiguous. The CDR3 consists of 15 residues. V lost 0 bases to trimming and J lost 2 bases, with 8 bases between them. Germline CDR1 is SGHRS and CDR2 is YFSETQ. The CDR3 sequence is CASSLALTNTGELFF. CDR3 in DNA: TGCGCCAGCAGCTTGGCCTTAACAAACACCGGGGAGCTGTTTTTT.

The chain carries TRBV2 and TRBJ2-3; 7 nucleotides align to TRBD1. The CDR3 totals 14 residues. Unmatched junction bases numbered 6, after V lost 7 bases and J lost 2 bases. From germline, CDR1 is SNHLY and CDR2 FYNNEI. DNA for the CDR3: TGTGCCAGCAATAACAGGGGATCCACAGATACGCAGTATTTT. Translation: CASNNRGSTDTQYF.

This clone was counted once. This chain joins TRBV6-1 and TRBJ1-6; D possibly corresponds to TRBD1 (6 bases). This CDR3 is built from 15 residues. Germline V gives CDR1 MNHNS, CDR2 SASEGT. The V gene lost 7 bases and the J gene lost 7 bases, with 17 bases spanning the gap. The CDR3 nucleotides read TGTGCCAGCATAATCGGACAGAGTAACAATTCACCCCTCCACTTT. Encoded protein: CASIIGQSNNSPLHF.

CDR3 bases: TGTGCCACCAGGACTAGCGGGAGAACAGAGACCCAGTACTTC. Translating gives CATRTSGRTETQYF. This sequence joins TRBV19 and TRBJ2-5, with 13 positions matching TRBD2. The V gene's germline CDR1 is LNHDA and CDR2 SQIVND (reference sequence). The V and J ends lost 10 bases and 4 bases, in that order; junction bases with no gene match: 6. The CDR3 runs 14 residues.

The chain links TRBV19 to TRBJ1-5; no clear D. This CDR3 contains 13 residues. Germline CDR1 is LNHDA and CDR2 is SQIVND (reference sequence). The ends were cut back, 7 bases at V and 0 bases at J, with 7 bases in the middle. The CDR3: CASTGGSNQPQHF. Written as DNA, the CDR3 is TGTGCCAGTACCGGAGGTAGCAATCAGCCCCAGCATTTT.

V and J are TRBV5-1 and TRBJ1-1; 7 bases are shared with TRBD1. Germline V gene lookup returns CDR1 SGHRS and CDR2 YFSETQ. The CDR3 has 15 residues. J gave up 2 bases and V 7 bases, and 11 bases lay outside the gene matches. The CDR3 region has the DNA TGCGCCAGCCGGGTCCGGACAGGTGTCAACACTGAAGCTTTCTTT. It yields the protein CASRVRTGVNTEAFF.

The CDR3 protein is CASSLGAGGYGYTF. The CDR3 DNA reads TGTGCCAGCAGTTTAGGGGCAGGGGGCTATGGCTACACCTTC. V is TRBV28 and J is TRBJ1-2; 7 nucleotides align to TRBD1. The germline CDR1 and CDR2 sequences are MDHEN and SYDVKM. V was clipped by 2 bases and J by 4 bases; unmatched bases: 4. CDR3 length equals 14 residues.

The chain couples TRBV10-3 to TRBJ1-2; TRBD1 matches at 9 bases. Trimming took 4 bases from V and 2 from J; bases not matched to a gene: 2. Germline CDR1 is ENHRY and CDR2 is SYGVKD. CDR3 length: 14 residues. The CDR3 DNA reads TGTGCCATCAGTGCGGGACAGGGAAACTATGGCTACACCTTC. Translated, it gives CAISAGQGNYGYTF.

The gene calls are TRBV9 and TRBJ2-7, with no clear D. This CDR3 spans 15 amino acids. Deletions cut 0 bases from V and 0 bases from J, with 10 bases between. Germline V gives CDR1 SGDLS, CDR2 YYNGEE. The CDR3 spells CASSVGLPSSYEQYF. Written as DNA, the CDR3 is TGTGCCAGCAGCGTAGGCCTCCCTAGCTCCTACGAGCAGTACTTC. The variable domain in full, completed from reference TRBV9 and TRBJ2-7, reads DSGVTQTPKHLITATGQRVTLRCSPRSGDLSVYWYQQSLDQGLQFLIQYYNGEERAKGNILERFSAQQFPDLHSELNLSSLELGDSALYFCASSVGLPSSYEQYFGPGTRLTVT.

V usage is TRBV27 and J usage is TRBJ1-2, with D possibly being TRBD1 (5 bases). CDR1 and CDR2 (germline): MNHEY, SMNVEV (reference sequence). Trimming shortened V by 6 bases and J by 4 bases, and 9 bases separated the two germline ends. The CDR3 runs to 12 residues. CDR3 loop: CASSREGYGYTF. In DNA form, the CDR3 reads TGTGCCAGCAGCAGGGAAGGCTATGGCTACACCTTC.

The chain couples TRBV2 to TRBJ2-7, with D possibly TRBD1 on 7 matching bases. The CDR3 is 15 residues long. Germline V gene data show CDR1 as SNHLY and CDR2 as FYNNEI. V lost 7 bases, J lost 0 bases, and 16 bases lay in between. The CDR3 protein is CASKAGQILSYEQYF. CDR3 in DNA: TGTGCCAGCAAGGCGGGACAGATCCTCTCCTACGAGCAGTACTTC.

This chain joins TRBV5-1 and TRBJ1-5; 9 positions match TRBD1. Germline V gives CDR1 SGHRS, CDR2 YFSETQ. There are 15 residues in the CDR3. Unmatched junction bases numbered 5, after V lost 3 bases and J lost 4 bases. The CDR3 here is CASSSGDRENQPQHF. The DNA of the CDR3 is TGCGCCAGCAGCTCGGGGGACAGGGAGAATCAGCCCCAGCATTTT.

The gene calls are TRBV5-1 and TRBJ1-1, with 11 bases lining up with TRBD1. V shed 4 bases and J 5 bases; nucleotides not matched to a gene: 4. Germline V gene sequence: CDR1 SGHRS, CDR2 YFSETQ. This CDR3 is 14 amino acids long. The CDR3 region is CASSTGQGATEAFF. DNA of the CDR3: TGCGCCAGCAGCACAGGACAGGGGGCGACTGAAGCTTTCTTT.

This sequence joins TRBV7-2 and TRBJ2-3; maybe TRBD2 (5 bases). Trimming took off 6 bases at V and 6 bases at J, with 13 bases between the two ends. This CDR3 is built from 13 residues. CDR1 and CDR2 from the germline V gene are SGHTA and FQGNSA. The CDR3 sequence is CASRRGSGDTQYF. CDR3 in DNA: TGTGCCAGCAGGCGAGGGAGTGGGGATACGCAGTATTTT.

The rearrangement uses TRBV5-1 and TRBJ1-5, with TRBD1 matching over 7 bases. Germline V gene data show CDR1 as SGHRS and CDR2 as YFSETQ. CDR3 size: 15 residues. Trimming removed 0 bases from V and 7 bases from J; junction bases left unmatched: 7. CDR3 DNA sequence: TGCGCCAGCAGCTTGGGCGACAGGGTCGAACAGCCCCAGCATTTT. This codes for CASSLGDRVEQPQHF.

The chain joins TRBV7-9 to TRBJ1-1; unclear D gene. The germline V gene has CDR1 SEHNR and CDR2 FQNEAQ (reference sequence). This CDR3 region has 15 residues. The ends were cut back, 0 bases at V and 3 bases at J, with 11 bases in the middle. The CDR3 coding sequence is TGTGCCAGCAGCTTAGCGGTCGGGGTGTACACTGAAGCTTTCTTT. It yields the protein CASSLAVGVYTEAFF.

V usage is TRBV4-1 and J usage is TRBJ1-2; tentative D call: TRBD1 (6 bases). This CDR3 has 13 amino acids. The germline gives CDR1 MGHRA, CDR2 YSYEKL. Trimming stripped 5 bases from V and 2 bases from J, with 9 bases between. The CDR3 loop is CASSSGVNYGYTF. Here the CDR3 DNA reads TGCGCCAGCAGCTCAGGGGTAAACTATGGCTACACCTTC.

This chain joins TRBV28 and TRBJ2-3; weak D call: TRBD2 (6 bases). CDR3 length: 14 amino acids. CDR1 is MDHEN and CDR2 is SYDVKM in the germline V gene. V lost 2 bases, J lost 3 bases, and 9 bases lay in between. This CDR3 reads CASSLAGTTDTQYF. CDR3 nucleotide sequence: TGTGCCAGCAGTTTAGCGGGGACTACAGATACGCAGTATTTT.

This chain joins TRBV2 and TRBJ2-1; 8 bases fit TRBD1. Losses at the gene ends were 2 bases for V and 9 bases for J; bases not matched to a gene: 6. This CDR3 has 14 residues. Germline assignment: CDR1 SNHLY and CDR2 FYNNEI. The CDR3, as DNA: TGTGCCAGCAGTGAAATCGGGACAGGCGTTGAGCAGTTCTTC. Protein product: CASSEIGTGVEQFF. The whole variable domain, remainder taken from reference TRBV2 and TRBJ2-1, is EPEVTQTPSHQVTQMGQEVILRCVPISNHLYFYWYRQILGQKVEFLVSFYNNEISEKSEIFDDQFSVERPDGSNFTLKIRSTKLEDSAMYFCASSEIGTGVEQFFGPGTRLTVL.